The present entry profiles one T cell receptor beta chain with its context. What it binds is not known. This table comes from immunoSEQ multiplex PCR, and its TCRdb copy is limited to in-frame clones, with some not included. The sample comprises around 100,000 clones, approximately 90% of which are singletons, and about 0.31% rests with the top ten. The data were obtained in a study of OX40 agonist ivuxolimab in advanced cancers. In the study overall: Mean age about 60 years, range 23 to 79; 82.7% male. Three partial responders included one hepatocellular carcinoma patient and two cutaneous melanoma patients. Study results and caveats: At 0.1 to 3.0 mg/kg and by week 6, clonal expansion occurred in CD4+ and CD8+ blood T cells. Relatively little clonal expansion, among the lowest observed, appeared in partial responders at 0.1-3.0 mg/kg.

The sequence was obtained from an adult with an advanced solid tumor such as melanoma, head and neck, liver or kidney cancer. The sequencing used CD4+ or CD8+ T cells sorted from blood, collected in a trial of the OX40 agonist ivuxolimab.

For the CDR3, the DNA is TGTGCCAGCAGCTTGAGGTCCAGCGGTATCTACAATGAGCAGTTCTTC. Its protein product is CASSLRSSGIYNEQFF. The chain joins TRBV5-4 to TRBJ2-1, with a possible D match to TRBD2 (5 bases). The CDR3 runs to 16 residues. V gave up 1 base and J gave up 3 bases, with 14 bases separating them. Germline V CDR1 and CDR2: SGHNT, YYREEE (reference sequence).